The 20 T cell receptor beta chains below all came from one sample that was sequenced in a study of T cells in Graves' hyperthyroidism and ophthalmopathy. RNA transcripts provided the source from which TCR beta CDR3 regions were amplified. The primer set for the first-round RT-PCR of the TCR CDR3 was HTBI. A single record per CDR3 protein comes from TCRdb applying MiXCR to the multiplex PCR reads. Among about half a million distinct CDR3 sequences listed, roughly 25% were seen once. Sample: blood. Receptor source: a woman younger than 45 with Graves' ophthalmopathy.

The V and J genes are TRBV6-1 and TRBJ2-7, with 7 bases that match TRBD1. CDR3 length: 14 amino acids. V lost 6 bases, J lost 3 bases, and 8 bases stayed unmatched. Germline CDR1 and CDR2: MNHNS and SASEGT. DNA of the CDR3: TGTGCCAGCAGGGGACCGGGACAGTTCTACGAGCAGTACTTC. This gives the protein CASRGPGQFYEQYF.

This clonotype turned up a few times. The CDR3: CASSITRYTEAFF. CDR3 DNA: TGTGCCAGTAGTATAACCCGATACACTGAAGCTTTCTTT. The chain employs TRBV19 and TRBJ1-1, with D uncertain. This CDR3 has 13 amino acids. V was pared by 2 bases and J by 3 bases, with 7 bases between. Germline V gene data show CDR1 as LNHDA and CDR2 as SQIVND (reference sequence).

V is TRBV6-5 and J is TRBJ2-5; weak D call: TRBD2 (6 bases). The CDR3 has 15 amino acids. Between the trimmed V and J ends, which lost 1 base and 3 bases, there was a span of 12 bases. Germline V CDR1 and CDR2: MNHEY, SVGAGI. The DNA for the CDR3 is TGTGCCAGCAGTTACTGGACTACCTTAGAAGAGACCCAGTACTTC. It codes for CASSYWTTLEETQYF.

This clonotype was seen at least ten times. In DNA form, the CDR3 reads TGTGCCAGCAGCTTATATAATGCCCCTCAGCCCCAGCATTTT. Its translation: CASSLYNAPQPQHF. The chain is built from TRBV5-6 and TRBJ1-5; D unresolved. Germline V CDR1 and CDR2: SGHDT, YYEEEE. V lost 2 bases and J lost 6, with 12 bases in between. The length of the CDR3 is 14 residues. The entire variable domain, with the rest obtained from reference TRBV5-6 and TRBJ1-5, is as follows: DAGVTQSPTHLIKTRGQQVTLRCSPKSGHDTVSWYQQALGQGPQFIFQYYEEEERQRGNFPDRFSGHQFPNYSSELNVNALLLGDSALYLCASSLYNAPQPQHFGDGTRLSIL.

This clonotype was observed a single time. The chain has TRBV20-1 and TRBJ2-5; maybe TRBD2 (6 bases). The CDR3 totals 15 residues. Trimming removed 5 bases from V and 4 bases from J, with 20 bases in between. Germline CDR1 and CDR2: DFQATT and SNEGSKA (reference sequence). CDR3 nucleotide sequence: TGCAGTGCTCCCGACGCGGGGCCAAGCGGAGAGACCCAGTACTTC. Translating gives CSAPDAGPSGETQYF.

In this sample, this clonotype turned up a few times. This chain connects TRBV28 to TRBJ1-1; 10 bases are shared with TRBD1. The junction had 8 bases not matched to a gene; V was cut back by 5 bases and J by 5 bases. The CDR3 is 15 residues long. Germline lookup yields CDR1 MDHEN and CDR2 SYDVKM. CDR3 coding DNA: TGTGCCAGCAGTCCACGACAGGGGGCGCCGACTGAAGCTTTCTTT. Its protein product is CASSPRQGAPTEAFF. Filled out from reference TRBV28 and TRBJ1-1, the complete variable domain reads DVKVTQSSRYLVKRTGEKVFLECVQDMDHENMFWYRQDPGLGLRLIYFSYDVKMKEKGDIPEGYSVSREKKERFSLILESASTNQTSMYLCASSPRQGAPTEAFFGQGTRLTVV.

This clonotype was counted ten times or more. The chain combines TRBV13 with TRBJ2-2; 8 positions agree with TRBD1. The CDR3 is 15 residues long. Germline CDR1 and CDR2: PRHDT and FYEKMQ (reference sequence). V was clipped by 5 bases and J by 4 bases; unmatched bases: 6. The CDR3 loop is CASSGGQDITGELFF. CDR3 nucleotides: TGTGCCAGCAGCGGGGGACAGGACATCACCGGGGAGCTGTTTTTT. The variable domain in full, with the rest retrieved from reference TRBV13 and TRBJ2-2, is AAGVIQSPRHLIKEKRETATLKCYPIPRHDTVYWYQQGPGQDPQFLISFYEKMQSDKGSIPDRFSAQQFSDYHSELNMSSLELGDSALYFCASSGGQDITGELFFGEGSRLTVL.

This clonotype appeared a few times. The CDR3: CASSQDPGGYTF. CDR3 in DNA: TGTGCCAGCAGCCAAGATCCGGGAGGCTACACCTTC. This chain links TRBV3-1 with TRBJ1-2; unclear D gene. The CDR3 sequence is 12 residues long. The V and J ends lost 0 bases and 8 bases respectively, with 7 bases between them. Germline CDR1 LGHDT, CDR2 YNNKEL (reference sequence).

This clonotype was counted ten times or more. The rearrangement joins TRBV28 to TRBJ1-5, with unresolved D. Trimming cost V 3 bases and J 2 bases, with 2 bases left between them. This CDR3 spans 12 amino acids. Per germline, CDR1 MDHEN and CDR2 SYDVKM. The CDR3 spells CASSFGNQPQHF. The DNA of the CDR3 is TGTGCCAGCAGTTTCGGCAATCAGCCCCAGCATTTT. Filled out from reference TRBV28 and TRBJ1-5, the complete variable domain reads DVKVTQSSRYLVKRTGEKVFLECVQDMDHENMFWYRQDPGLGLRLIYFSYDVKMKEKGDIPEGYSVSREKKERFSLILESASTNQTSMYLCASSFGNQPQHFGDGTRLSIL.

The chain has TRBV6-2 or TRBV6-3 and TRBJ1-1, with D possibly TRBD1 on 6 matching bases. This CDR3 has 16 amino acids. The V gene's germline CDR1 is MNHEY and CDR2 SVGEGT. Trimming shortened V by 0 bases and J by 0 bases, and 11 bases separated the two germline ends. The CDR3 DNA reads as TGTGCCAGCAGTTACTCACAGGGAGGCATGAACACTGAAGCTTTCTTT. Translation: CASSYSQGGMNTEAFF.

The chain carries TRBV7-2 and TRBJ1-5, with D possibly being TRBD1 (5 bases). There are 14 residues in the CDR3. Trimming took 4 bases from V and 6 from J, leaving 13 bases between them. In germline, CDR1 is SGHTA, CDR2 FQGNSA. This CDR3 reads CASSSDSSGQPQHF. CDR3 coding DNA: TGTGCCAGCAGCTCTGACAGCTCCGGTCAGCCCCAGCATTTT.

This clonotype was recorded a few times. The chain is built from TRBV6-2 or TRBV6-3 and TRBJ2-4; D remains unclear. Germline CDR1 and CDR2: MNHEY and SVGEGT. The CDR3 spans 14 residues. Trimming left V 0 bases short and J 5 bases short, with 8 bases between. The CDR3 nucleotides read TGTGCCAGCAGTTACTCCGGTACGGAAAACATTCAGTACTTC. Protein sequence: CASSYSGTENIQYF.

This clonotype has ten or more counts. The V and J genes are TRBV4-2 and TRBJ1-2, with a weak D call TRBD1 (5 bases). This CDR3 has 16 amino acids. Germline V lookup: CDR1 LGHNA, CDR2 YNFKEQ. The V gene lost 1 base and the J gene lost 3 bases, with 15 bases spanning the gap. CDR3 DNA: TGTGCCAGCAGCCAAGTCTCTCGGGGGGTGTACTATGGCTACACCTTC. Its protein is CASSQVSRGVYYGYTF.

This clonotype was detected only a few times. V is TRBV6-1 and J is TRBJ1-2, with 10 positions matching TRBD1. Germline CDR1 and CDR2: MNHNS and SASEGT. The length of the CDR3 is 15 residues. V lost 5 bases to trimming and J lost 6 bases; unmatched junction nucleotides: 9. CDR3 protein: CASSKRQGAGDGYTF. CDR3 bases: TGTGCCAGCAGTAAACGACAGGGGGCTGGTGATGGCTACACCTTC.

This clonotype showed up just once. The V call is TRBV13, the J call TRBJ2-7; 11 bases are shared with TRBD1. The V gene end was trimmed by 5 bases and the J gene end by 5 bases; junction bases not matched to a gene: 8. The CDR3 loop spans 15 amino acids. CDR1 and CDR2 (germline): PRHDT, FYEKMQ (reference sequence). DNA of the CDR3: TGTGCCAGCAGCATGACCGGGACAGGGGGTCACGAGCAGTACTTC. This encodes CASSMTGTGGHEQYF.

A word on this clonotype: The conserved final phenylalanine or tryptophan is absent from the CDR3, which likely points to a read error. The limits of the CDR3 on the DNA are not certain, so only TCRdb's listed CDR3 is given. The chain links TRBV12-3 or TRBV12-4 to TRBJ2-2; TRBD1 reflects the table's D call only, with no check against the DNA. From its first to its last residue, the CDR3 has 13 amino acids. The CDR3 loop is CASSPGDTGELCL.

The sample holds many counts of this clonotype. The chain is built from TRBV7-9 and TRBJ1-1; D unclear. Germline loops: CDR1 SEHNR, CDR2 FQNEAQ (reference sequence). The CDR3 totals 15 residues. Trimming stripped 5 bases from V and 1 base from J, with 14 bases between. CDR3 bases: TGTGCCAGCAGCCATCAGTTGTGGGAGAACACTGAAGCTTTCTTT. Protein product: CASSHQLWENTEAFF. Together with reference TRBV7-9 and TRBJ1-1, the CDR3 gives the full variable domain: DTGVSQNPRHKITKRGQNVTFRCDPISEHNRLYWYRQTLGQGPEFLTYFQNEAQLEKSRLLSDRFSAERPKGSFSTLEIQRTEQGDSAMYLCASSHQLWENTEAFFGQGTRLTVV.

J is TRBJ1-1 and V is TRBV3-1, with 7 bases identical to TRBD1. The CDR3 has 14 amino acids. V shed 4 bases and J 7 bases; nucleotides not matched to a gene: 9. From germline, CDR1 is LGHDT and CDR2 YNNKEL (reference sequence). The DNA for the CDR3 is TGTGCCAGCAGCCCGGGGGACAGCCGGCGTGAAGCTTTCTTT. Its protein is CASSPGDSRREAFF.

CDR3 coding DNA: TGTGCCTGGATACAGGGAGGGGATCTGAGGGGCTACACCTTC. Translation: CAWIQGGDLRGYTF. The chain carries TRBV30 and TRBJ1-2, with a possible D match to TRBD1 (6 bases). The CDR3 spans 14 residues. The V end was cut by 4 bases, the J end by 8 bases, with 20 bases between. Germline lookup yields CDR1 GTSNPN and CDR2 SVGIG (reference sequence).

There are many counts of this clonotype. The chain has TRBV7-3 and TRBJ1-1; 7 bases agree with TRBD1. CDR1 is SGHTA, CDR2 FQGTGA, per germline. CDR3 length: 14 residues. V dropped 6 bases and J dropped 3; count of bases not matched to a gene: 7. In DNA form, the CDR3 reads TGTGCCAGCAGTCTACAGGGGACCGACACTGAAGCTTTCTTT. Translating it yields CASSLQGTDTEAFF.